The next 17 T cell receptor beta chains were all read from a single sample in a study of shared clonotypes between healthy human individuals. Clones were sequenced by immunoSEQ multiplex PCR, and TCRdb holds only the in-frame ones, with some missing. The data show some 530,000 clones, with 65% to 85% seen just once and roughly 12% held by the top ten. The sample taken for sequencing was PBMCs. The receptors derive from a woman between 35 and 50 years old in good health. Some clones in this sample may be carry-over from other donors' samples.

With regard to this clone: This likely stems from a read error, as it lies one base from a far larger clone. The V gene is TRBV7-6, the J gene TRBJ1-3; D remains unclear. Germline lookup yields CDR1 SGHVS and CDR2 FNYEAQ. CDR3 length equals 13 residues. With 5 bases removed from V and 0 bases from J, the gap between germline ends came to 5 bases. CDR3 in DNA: TGTGCCAGCAGCCCCCGCTCTGGAAACACCATATATTTT. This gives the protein CASSPRSGNTIYF. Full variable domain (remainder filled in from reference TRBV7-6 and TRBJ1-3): GAGVSQSPRYKVTKRGQDVALRCDPISGHVSLYWYRQALGQGPEFLTYFNYEAQQDKSGLPNDRFSAERPEGSISTLTIQRTEQRDSAMYRCASSPRSGNTIYFGEGSWLTVV.

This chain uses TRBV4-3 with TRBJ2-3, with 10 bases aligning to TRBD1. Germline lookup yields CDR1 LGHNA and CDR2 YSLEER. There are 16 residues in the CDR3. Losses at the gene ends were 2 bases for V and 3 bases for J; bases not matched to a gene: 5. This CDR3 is CASSQLPGQGTDTQYF. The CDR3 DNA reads TGCGCCAGCAGCCAACTGCCGGGACAGGGGACAGATACGCAGTATTTT.

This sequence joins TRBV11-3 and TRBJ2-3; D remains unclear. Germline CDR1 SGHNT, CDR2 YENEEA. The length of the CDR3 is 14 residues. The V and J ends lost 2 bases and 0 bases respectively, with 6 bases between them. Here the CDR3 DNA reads TGTGCCAGCAGCTTACACGGTAGCACAGATACGCAGTATTTT. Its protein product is CASSLHGSTDTQYF.

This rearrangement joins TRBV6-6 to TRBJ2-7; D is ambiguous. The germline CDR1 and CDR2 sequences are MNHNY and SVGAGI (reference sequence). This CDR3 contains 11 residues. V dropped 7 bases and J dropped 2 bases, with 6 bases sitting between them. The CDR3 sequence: CASTSAYEQYF. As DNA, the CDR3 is TGTGCCAGCACAAGTGCCTACGAGCAGTACTTC.

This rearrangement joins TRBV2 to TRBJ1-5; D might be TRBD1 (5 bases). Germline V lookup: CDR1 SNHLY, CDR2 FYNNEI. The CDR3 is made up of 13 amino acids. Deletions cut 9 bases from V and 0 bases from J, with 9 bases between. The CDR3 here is CASDSFSNQPQHF. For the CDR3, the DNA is TGTGCCAGTGACAGCTTTAGCAATCAGCCCCAGCATTTT. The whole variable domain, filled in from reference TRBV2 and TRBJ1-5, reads EPEVTQTPSHQVTQMGQEVILRCVPISNHLYFYWYRQILGQKVEFLVSFYNNEISEKSEIFDDQFSVERPDGSNFTLKIRSTKLEDSAMYFCASDSFSNQPQHFGDGTRLSIL.

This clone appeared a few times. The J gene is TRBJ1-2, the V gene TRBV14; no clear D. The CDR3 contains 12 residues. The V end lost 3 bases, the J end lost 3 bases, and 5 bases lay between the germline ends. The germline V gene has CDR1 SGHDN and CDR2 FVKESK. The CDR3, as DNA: TGTGCCAGCAGCCAGGTGGACTATGGCTACACCTTC. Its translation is CASSQVDYGYTF.

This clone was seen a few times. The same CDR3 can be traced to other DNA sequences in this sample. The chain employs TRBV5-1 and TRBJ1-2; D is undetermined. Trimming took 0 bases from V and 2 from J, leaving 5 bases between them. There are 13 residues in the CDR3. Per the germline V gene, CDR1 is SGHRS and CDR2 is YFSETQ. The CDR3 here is CASSLGGNYGYTF. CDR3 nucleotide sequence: TGCGCCAGCAGCTTGGGAGGGAACTATGGCTACACCTTC.

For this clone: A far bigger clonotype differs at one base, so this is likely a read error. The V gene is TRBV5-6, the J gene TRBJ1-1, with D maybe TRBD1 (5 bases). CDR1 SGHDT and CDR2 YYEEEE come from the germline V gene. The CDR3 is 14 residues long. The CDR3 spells CVSSPRGAWTEAFF. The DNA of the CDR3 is TGTGTCAGCAGCCCTCGAGGGGCTTGGACTGAAGCTTTCTTT.

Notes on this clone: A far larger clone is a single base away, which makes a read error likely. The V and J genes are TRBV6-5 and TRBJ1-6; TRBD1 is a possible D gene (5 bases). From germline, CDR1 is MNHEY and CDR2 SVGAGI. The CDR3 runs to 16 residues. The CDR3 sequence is CANSYGGGIHNSPLHF. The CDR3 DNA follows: TGTGCCAACAGTTACGGGGGTGGGATCCATAATTCACCCCTCCACTTT.

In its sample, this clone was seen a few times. The CDR3 region is CASTSITGGWDTEAFF. The CDR3 DNA follows: TGTGCCAGCACCTCGATCACAGGGGGCTGGGACACTGAAGCTTTCTTT. The rearrangement links TRBV28 to TRBJ1-1, with 9 bases lining up with TRBD1. The CDR3 is 16 amino acids. The V and J ends lost 7 bases and 3 bases, in that order; junction bases with no gene match: 12. The V gene's germline CDR1 is MDHEN and CDR2 SYDVKM.

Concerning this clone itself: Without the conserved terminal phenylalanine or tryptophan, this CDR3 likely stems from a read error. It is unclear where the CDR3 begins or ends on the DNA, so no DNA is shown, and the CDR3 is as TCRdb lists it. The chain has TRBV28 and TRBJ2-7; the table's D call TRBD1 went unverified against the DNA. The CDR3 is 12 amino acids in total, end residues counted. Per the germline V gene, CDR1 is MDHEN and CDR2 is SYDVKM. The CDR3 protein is CASSSDRQPKGL.

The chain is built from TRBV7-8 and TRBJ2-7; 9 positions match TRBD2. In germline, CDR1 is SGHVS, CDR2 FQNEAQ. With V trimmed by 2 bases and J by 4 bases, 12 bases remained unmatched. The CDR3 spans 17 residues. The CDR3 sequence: CASSLSMRAGGVYEQYF. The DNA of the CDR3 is TGTGCCAGCAGCTTATCGATGCGAGCGGGAGGTGTATACGAGCAGTACTTC.

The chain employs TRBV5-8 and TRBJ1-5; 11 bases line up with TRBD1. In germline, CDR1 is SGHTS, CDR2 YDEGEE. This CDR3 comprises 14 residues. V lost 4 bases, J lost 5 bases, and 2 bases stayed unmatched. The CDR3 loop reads CASSGGQGDQPQHF. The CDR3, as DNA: TGTGCCAGCAGCGGGGGACAGGGGGATCAGCCCCAGCATTTT.

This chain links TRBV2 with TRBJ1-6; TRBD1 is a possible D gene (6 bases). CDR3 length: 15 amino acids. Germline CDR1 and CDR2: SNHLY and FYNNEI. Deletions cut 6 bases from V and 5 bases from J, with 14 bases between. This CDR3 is CASRVGGYDNSPLHF. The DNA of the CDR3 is TGTGCCAGCAGGGTAGGGGGATACGATAATTCACCCCTCCACTTT.

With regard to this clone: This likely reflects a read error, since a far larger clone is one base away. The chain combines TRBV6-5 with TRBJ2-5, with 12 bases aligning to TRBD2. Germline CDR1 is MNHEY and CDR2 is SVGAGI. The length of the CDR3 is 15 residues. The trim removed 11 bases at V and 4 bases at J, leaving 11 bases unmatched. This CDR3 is CAGTVTSGSRETQYF. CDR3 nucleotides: TGTGCCGGCACGGTGACTAGCGGGAGTCGAGAGACCCAGTACTTC.

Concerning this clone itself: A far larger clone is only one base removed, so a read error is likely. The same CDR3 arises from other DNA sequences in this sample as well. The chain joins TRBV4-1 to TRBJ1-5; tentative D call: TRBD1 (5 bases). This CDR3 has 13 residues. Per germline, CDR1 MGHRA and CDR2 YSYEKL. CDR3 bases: TGCGCAAGCAGCCCCAGGGAGGATCAGCCCCAGCATTTT. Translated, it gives CASSPREDQPQHF.

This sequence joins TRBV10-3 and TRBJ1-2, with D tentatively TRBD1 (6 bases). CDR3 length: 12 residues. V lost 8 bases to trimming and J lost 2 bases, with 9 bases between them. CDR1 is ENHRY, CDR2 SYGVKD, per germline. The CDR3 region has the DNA TGTGCCATCTGGGGACAAAACTATGGCTACACCTTC. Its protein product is CAIWGQNYGYTF.